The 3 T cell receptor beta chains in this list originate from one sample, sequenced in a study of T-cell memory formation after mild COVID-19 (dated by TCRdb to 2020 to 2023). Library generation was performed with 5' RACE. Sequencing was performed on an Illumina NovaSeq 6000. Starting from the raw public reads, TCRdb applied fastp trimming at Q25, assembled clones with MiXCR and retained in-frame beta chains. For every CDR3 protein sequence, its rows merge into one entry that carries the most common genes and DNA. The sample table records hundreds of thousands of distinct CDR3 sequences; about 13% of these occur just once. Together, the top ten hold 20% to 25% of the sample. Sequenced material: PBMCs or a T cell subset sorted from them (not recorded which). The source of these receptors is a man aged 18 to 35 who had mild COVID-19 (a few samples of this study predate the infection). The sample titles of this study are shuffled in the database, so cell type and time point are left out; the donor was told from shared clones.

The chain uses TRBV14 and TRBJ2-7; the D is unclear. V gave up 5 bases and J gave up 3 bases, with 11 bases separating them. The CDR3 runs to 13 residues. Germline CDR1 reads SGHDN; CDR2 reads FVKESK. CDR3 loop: CASSEGSSYEQYF. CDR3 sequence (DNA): TGTGCCAGCAGCGAAGGTTCTAGCTACGAGCAGTACTTC.

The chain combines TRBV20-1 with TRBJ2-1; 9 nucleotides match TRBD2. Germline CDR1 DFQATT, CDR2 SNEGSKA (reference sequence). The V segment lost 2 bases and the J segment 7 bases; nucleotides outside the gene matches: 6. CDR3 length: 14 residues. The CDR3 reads CSARSGLATNEQFF. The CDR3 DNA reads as TGCAGTGCTAGAAGTGGACTAGCGACGAATGAGCAGTTCTTC.

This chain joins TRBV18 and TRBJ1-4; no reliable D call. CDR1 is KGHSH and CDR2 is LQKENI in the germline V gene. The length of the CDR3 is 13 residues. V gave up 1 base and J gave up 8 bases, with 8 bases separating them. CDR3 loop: CASSPLSLEKLFF. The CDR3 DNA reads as TGTGCCAGCTCACCACTCTCCCTAGAAAAACTGTTTTTT.